A single sample gave rise to the 13 T cell receptor beta chains below, sequenced in a study of cytomegalovirus exposure and HLA in healthy donors. PCR employed 60 Vbeta and 13 Jbeta primers. The data were produced by immunoSEQ multiplex PCR, yet TCRdb's version contains in-frame clones alone and is incomplete. The sample carries roughly 120,000 clones, 73% recorded once. Sequencing used PBMCs. The receptors were gathered from a woman in her thirties or forties in good health and CMV-seronegative.

The chain links TRBV6-4 to TRBJ1-2; D is undetermined. V was trimmed by 2 bases and J by 0 bases, leaving 13 bases between them. Germline V CDR1 and CDR2: MRHNA, SNTAGT. This CDR3 region has 16 residues. The CDR3 sequence is CASSDNSWGANYGYTF. The CDR3 nucleotides read TGTGCCAGCAGTGACAATTCCTGGGGAGCTAACTATGGCTACACCTTC.

The chain is built from TRBV28 and TRBJ2-5; 7 bases align to TRBD1. Trimming cost V 5 bases and J 5 bases; bases outside gene matches: 8. Germline V gives CDR1 MDHEN, CDR2 SYDVKM. The CDR3 is made up of 14 amino acids. Written as DNA, the CDR3 is TGTGCCAGCAGTACGACAGGGATGGGGGAGACCCAGTACTTC. Translating gives CASSTTGMGETQYF.

V and J are TRBV6-4 and TRBJ2-5, with 8 bases fitting TRBD2. TRBJ2-7 explains the end of the DNA better; the J call may be wrong. The germline V gene has CDR1 MRHNA and CDR2 SNTAGT. This CDR3 region has 16 residues. The CDR3 nucleotides read TGTGCCAGCAGTGACTCGACGCCGGGACTAGGCTACGAGCAGTACTTC. This encodes CASSDSTPGLGYEQYF.

CDR3 nucleotide sequence: TGTGCCAGCAGCTTAGTAGGGGTAATAGCGGGGGGGTTAAGAAGACAAGAGACCCAGTACTTC. Translation gives CASSLVGVIAGGLRRQETQYF. The rearrangement links TRBV7-8 to TRBJ2-5, with 11 nucleotides matching TRBD2. The CDR3 loop spans 21 amino acids. V lost 1 base and J lost 2; bases outside the gene matches: 18. Germline V lookup: CDR1 SGHVS, CDR2 FQNEAQ.

This clone was seen only a few times. The rearrangement links TRBV6-1 to TRBJ2-7; D possibly corresponds to TRBD1 (6 bases). The V and J ends lost 4 bases and 4 bases respectively, with 17 bases between them. This CDR3 contains 15 residues. From germline, CDR1 is MNHNS and CDR2 SASEGT. In DNA, the CDR3 is TGTGCCAGCAGTGCCGAGCGGACAGCGGCATACGAGCAGTACTTC. It specifies CASSAERTAAYEQYF.

The genes are TRBV28 and TRBJ1-2; TRBD1 matches 9 bases. Unmatched junction bases numbered 9, after V lost 8 bases and J lost 2 bases. The CDR3 loop spans 15 amino acids. The germline gives CDR1 MDHEN, CDR2 SYDVKM. CDR3 bases: TGTGCCAGCGTCCCGGGACAGGGAGCCAACTATGGCTACACCTTC. Translation gives CASVPGQGANYGYTF.

The chain is built from TRBV28 and TRBJ2-7, with D tentatively TRBD1 (6 bases). This CDR3 spans 15 amino acids. In germline, CDR1 is MDHEN, CDR2 SYDVKM. V was shortened by 1 base and J by 1 base, with 11 bases between the two germline ends. This CDR3 is CASSLFRQASYEQYF. CDR3 nucleotides: TGTGCCAGCAGTTTATTCCGACAGGCTTCCTACGAGCAGTACTTC.

The V call is TRBV2, the J call TRBJ1-2, with TRBD1 identical over 7 bases. The V gene's germline CDR1 is SNHLY and CDR2 FYNNEI. The CDR3 covers 13 residues. V shed 6 bases and J 2 bases; nucleotides not matched to a gene: 3. The chain's CDR3 is CASSVQGNYGYTF. The CDR3 nucleotides are TGTGCCAGCAGCGTACAGGGGAACTATGGCTACACCTTC.

The V and J genes are TRBV27 and TRBJ2-5; 10 nucleotides agree with TRBD1. The DNA end is a closer match to TRBJ2-7, so the J assignment may be wrong. The V gene's germline CDR1 is MNHEY and CDR2 SMNVEV (reference sequence). This CDR3 contains 15 residues. CDR3 in DNA: TGTGCCAGCAGTTCGGGGACAGGGGCGGTCTACGAGCAGTACTTC. Residues: CASSSGTGAVYEQYF.

This clone occurred a few times. The V gene is TRBV5-4, the J gene TRBJ2-2; TRBD1 agrees at 8 bases. The trim removed 0 bases at V and 4 bases at J, leaving 2 bases unmatched. Germline values: CDR1 SGHNT, CDR2 YYREEE (reference sequence). There are 15 residues in the CDR3. The CDR3 protein is CASSLGDRGTGELFF. CDR3 in DNA: TGTGCCAGCAGCTTGGGCGACAGGGGCACCGGGGAGCTGTTTTTT.

This sequence joins TRBV2 and TRBJ2-1, with TRBD2 identical over 9 bases. CDR1 is SNHLY, CDR2 FYNNEI, per germline. Losses at the gene ends were 6 bases for V and 2 bases for J; bases not matched to a gene: 5. CDR3 size: 15 residues. The CDR3 region is CASSSVAGAYNEQFF. The CDR3 region has the DNA TGTGCCAGCAGCTCCGTAGCGGGGGCCTACAATGAGCAGTTCTTC.

CDR3 loop: CASSSGTDTGELFF. CDR3 coding DNA: TGTGCCAGCAGCTCCGGGACAGACACCGGGGAGCTGTTTTTT. This chain links TRBV6-1 with TRBJ2-2, with 7 bases matching TRBD1. This CDR3 spans 14 amino acids. Looked up from germline, CDR1 is MNHNS and CDR2 is SASEGT. J gave up 3 bases and V 6 bases, and 4 bases lay outside the gene matches.

This clone is a singleton in its sample. This chain connects TRBV7-3 to TRBJ2-2; D may be TRBD1 (6 bases). The germline V gene has CDR1 SGHTA and CDR2 FQGTGA. V dropped 5 bases and J dropped 4 bases, with 14 bases sitting between them. This CDR3 has 15 amino acids. CDR3 sequence reads: CASSANRDATGELFF. DNA of the CDR3: TGTGCCAGCAGCGCTAACAGGGACGCCACCGGGGAGCTGTTTTTT. Complete variable domain (other parts from reference TRBV7-3 and TRBJ2-2): GAGVSQTPSNKVTEKGKYVELRCDPISGHTALYWYRQSLGQGPEFLIYFQGTGAADDSGLPNDRFFAVRPEGSVSTLKIQRTERGDSAVYLCASSANRDATGELFFGEGSRLTVL.